These T cell receptor beta chains were read from a single sample in a study of T cells in Graves' hyperthyroidism and ophthalmopathy. In TCRdb, the multiplex PCR reads were re-called with MiXCR into one record per CDR3 protein. The profile shows a few hundred thousand distinct CDR3 sequences, 13% to 15% of them singletons. Sample: blood. The source of these receptors is a woman in her twenties or thirties with Graves' ophthalmopathy. The CDR3 runs from the conserved cysteine through the conserved F or W. A D gene is named only where the DNA matches it firmly. Only some rows state a clone size, as once, few, many or a class for expanded clones.

TRBJ2-7	-	many	TRBV5-6	CASTQGVSYEQYF	TGTGCCAGCACCCAGGGTGTTTCGTACGAGCAGTACTTC
TRBJ1-6	-	many	TRBV7-2	CASRSEDSIYNSPLHF	TGTGCCAGCAGGTCAGAGGACAGTATCTATAATTCACCCCTCCACTTT
TRBJ1-5	-	many	TRBV28	CASSQQGWHNQPQHF	TGTGCCAGCAGTCAACAGGGTTGGCACAATCAGCCCCAGCATTTT
TRBJ1-2	-	-	TRBV7-9	CASSRDEGYGYTF	TGTGCCAGCAGCAGGGACGAAGGCTATGGCTACACCTTC
TRBJ1-5	-	many	TRBV19	CASRGVFAPQHF	TGTGCCAGTAGGGGGGTGTTTGCGCCCCAGCATTTT
TRBJ2-3	TRBD2	-	TRBV5-5	CASSLGRGGSADTQYF	TGTGCCAGCAGCTTGGGTCGCGGGGGAAGCGCAGATACGCAGTATTTT
TRBJ1-5	-	many	TRBV7-2	CASAQGLNQPQHF	TGTGCCAGCGCCCAGGGCCTAAATCAGCCCCAGCATTTT
TRBJ1-2	-	many	TRBV3-1	CASSQRQGYGYTF	TGTGCCAGCAGCCAACGTCAGGGATATGGCTACACCTTC
TRBJ2-7	-	many	TRBV27	CASSLTPGTPFEQYF	TGTGCCAGCAGTTTGACCCCCGGGACACCCTTTGAGCAGTACTTC
TRBJ1-1	-	once	TRBV7-3	CASSLKGGNEAFF	TGTGCCAGCAGCTTAAAGGGGGGGAATGAAGCTTTCTTT
TRBJ1-5	-	many	TRBV10-1	CASNLTASNQPQHF	TGCGCCAGCAACTTGACGGCTAGCAATCAGCCCCAGCATTTT
TRBJ1-6	-	few	TRBV19	CASSMASWTEYNSPLHF	TGTGCCAGTAGTATGGCTTCCTGGACGGAATATAATTCACCCCTCCACTTT
TRBJ2-2	-	-	TRBV28	CASSLRLHTGELFF	TGTGCCAGCAGTTTAAGGCTCCACACCGGGGAGCTGTTTTTT
TRBJ2-3	TRBD1	many	TRBV28	CASSLSRTGGSQSSTDTQYF	TGTGCCAGCAGTTTAAGCAGGACAGGGGGTTCCCAATCTAGCACAGATACGCAGTATTTT
TRBJ1-3	-	many	TRBV2	CASSQQGSGNTIYF	TGTGCCAGCAGTCAACAGGGCTCGGGGAACACCATATATTTT
TRBJ1-2	TRBD1	-	TRBV7-9	CASSFSLLTGVNGYTF	TGTGCCAGCAGCTTTTCCCTTCTTACAGGGGTCAATGGCTACACCTTC
TRBJ1-1	-	many	TRBV18	CASSPPSSLGNTEAFF	TGTGCCAGCTCACCACCTTCATCTTTGGGGAACACTGAAGCTTTCTTT
TRBJ2-7	-	many	TRBV12-3/TRBV12-4	CASSLGGSYEQYF	TGTGCCAGCAGCCTCGGGGGATCCTACGAGCAGTACTTC
TRBJ2-3	-	many	TRBV7-9	CASSLVGGADTQYF	TGTGCCAGCAGCTTGGTAGGGGGAGCAGATACGCAGTATTTT
TRBJ2-7	TRBD2	-	TRBV19	CASSIVAGGSYEQYF	TGTGCCAGTAGTATCGTTGCGGGGGGTTCCTACGAGCAGTACTTC
TRBJ2-7	-	many	TRBV28	CASSLEAGAYEQYF	TGTGCCAGCAGTTTAGAGGCAGGGGCCTACGAGCAGTACTTC
TRBJ1-1	-	-	TRBV14	CASRQVRGPYTEAFF	TGTGCCAGCAGACAAGTCAGAGGTCCTTACACTGAAGCTTTCTTT
TRBJ1-1	-	many	TRBV6-1	CASTPVEVGTEAFF	TGTGCCAGCACCCCCGTCGAGGTGGGGACTGAAGCTTTCTTT
TRBJ1-1	-	many	TRBV2	CASRGGRMPNTEAFF	TGTGCCAGCAGGGGCGGACGGATGCCGAACACTGAAGCTTTCTTT
TRBJ2-1	TRBD2	many	TRBV20-1	CSAPPGTSGHSSYNEQFF	TGCAGTGCTCCCCCCGGGACTAGCGGGCATAGCTCCTACAATGAGCAGTTCTTC
TRBJ1-4	-	many	TRBV2	CASEPRTATNEKLFF	TGTGCCAGCGAACCTCGGACGGCAACTAATGAAAAACTGTTTTTT
TRBJ1-1	TRBD1	many	TRBV19	CASSPRTGTNTEAFF	TGTGCCAGTAGTCCTCGGACAGGGACGAACACTGAAGCTTTCTTT
TRBJ2-3	TRBD2	few	TRBV9	CASSVSPLATSGGSTDTQYF	TGTGCCAGCAGCGTTTCCCCCCTTGCGACTAGCGGGGGATCCACAGATACGCAGTATTTT
TRBJ2-3	TRBD2	many	TRBV7-8	CASSLASGGAPDTQYF	TGTGCCAGCAGCTTAGCTAGCGGGGGGGCCCCAGATACGCAGTATTTT
TRBJ2-1	TRBD1	-	TRBV24-1	CAVRDRGFDEQFF	TGTGCCGTCCGGGACAGGGGGTTCGATGAGCAGTTCTTC
TRBJ1-6	TRBD1	many	TRBV2	CASSQRQGSLHF	TGTGCCAGCAGCCAAAGACAGGGGTCACTCCACTTT
TRBJ2-1	-	many	TRBV12-3/TRBV12-4	CASSLGGTANEQFF	TGTGCCAGCAGTTTAGGTGGGACCGCCAATGAGCAGTTCTTC
TRBJ1-5	-	many	TRBV2	CASSAFMMGNQPQHF	TGTGCCAGCAGTGCGTTCATGATGGGCAATCAGCCCCAGCATTTT
TRBJ2-5	-	-	TRBV19	CASSNRERHVQETQYF	TGTGCCAGTAGTAATAGGGAACGCCATGTCCAAGAGACCCAGTACTTC
TRBJ1-1	TRBD1	many	TRBV5-1	CASSRQGDTEAFF	TGCGCCAGCAGCAGACAGGGGGACACTGAAGCTTTCTTT
TRBJ2-1	-	many	TRBV6-1	CASSEKGYYNEQFF	TGTGCCAGCAGTGAAAAGGGTTACTACAATGAGCAGTTCTTC